This T cell receptor beta chain was obtained from a study of metastatic and nonmetastatic thyroid tumors. Study information: Repertoires were compared across blood and tumor or nodule tissue from malignant and benign thyroid patients.

TCRdb re-called clones via MiXCR from the PCR reads. The sample lists 60,000 to 75,000 clones, approximately 4.1% occurring once. V was cut by 6 bases and J by 8 bases, with 16 bases left in between. The CDR3 loop spans 13 amino acids. The table lists this clone with a few counts. Not a single patient had been given any form of treatment at any point before undergoing thyroid surgery. The specimen sequenced was blood. This clonotype was sampled from a female donor with papillary thyroid cancer or a benign thyroid nodule (not recorded which). Some clones in this sample may be carry-over from other donors' samples. This chain joins TRBV12-3 or TRBV12-4 and TRBJ1-1; possible D gene TRBD1, 5 bases. Written as DNA, the CDR3 is TGTGCCAGCAGGTACCCAGGGAAATTGGAAGCTTTCTTT. Protein product: CASRYPGKLEAFF.